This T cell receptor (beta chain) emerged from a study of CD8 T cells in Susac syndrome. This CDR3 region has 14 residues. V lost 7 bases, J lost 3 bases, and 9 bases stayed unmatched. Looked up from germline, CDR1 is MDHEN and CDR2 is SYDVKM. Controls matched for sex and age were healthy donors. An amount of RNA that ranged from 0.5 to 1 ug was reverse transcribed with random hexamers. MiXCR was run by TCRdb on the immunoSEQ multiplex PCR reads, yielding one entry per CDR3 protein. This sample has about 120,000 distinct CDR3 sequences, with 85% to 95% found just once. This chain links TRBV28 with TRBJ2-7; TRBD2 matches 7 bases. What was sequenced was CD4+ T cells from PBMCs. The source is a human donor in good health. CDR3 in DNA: TGTGCCAGCACCCAAAGACTAGCTGTCTACGAGCAGTACTTC. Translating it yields CASTQRLAVYEQYF. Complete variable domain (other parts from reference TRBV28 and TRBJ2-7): DVKVTQSSRYLVKRTGEKVFLECVQDMDHENMFWYRQDPGLGLRLIYFSYDVKMKEKGDIPEGYSVSREKKERFSLILESASTNQTSMYLCASTQRLAVYEQYFGPGTRLTVT.